The T cell receptor beta chain under discussion was sequenced for a study of T-cell memory formation after mild COVID-19. The study's findings and limits: Later expanders leaned CD4+, whereas clones that contracted between day 15 and 85 were balanced CD4/CD8.

The table lists this clonotype with a few counts. Its antigen remains unidentified. Via MiXCR, TCRdb re-called the 5' RACE reads, giving one row per CDR3 protein. The sample gives hundreds of thousands of distinct CDR3 sequences, under 25% of which show up once; roughly a fifth is in the top ten. The TCR originated in a man aged 18 to 29 who had mild COVID-19 (a few samples of this study predate the infection). Cell type and time point are not known. Sequences were obtained from PBMCs or a T cell subset sorted from them (not recorded which).

The CDR3 DNA follows: TGCAGTGCTAGTCGGTCTAGCCAAGAGACCCAGTACTTC. Protein product: CSASRSSQETQYF. This chain connects TRBV20-1 to TRBJ2-5; no reliable D call. The V gene's germline CDR1 is DFQATT and CDR2 SNEGSKA (reference sequence). This CDR3 region has 13 residues. V was clipped by 3 bases and J by 1 base, with 9 bases between them.